This T cell receptor beta chain was obtained from a study of cytomegalovirus exposure and HLA in healthy donors (dated 2017 in TCRdb). Study-level background: An earlier analysis of several hundred of the donors reported about 250 Gb of sequence data and approximately 110 million unique TCR beta sequences from about 180 million T cells. Around 320 gigabases of sequencing data and approximately 80 million unique TCR sequences were included in an early release covering roughly 700 HLA-typed donors. Among the roughly 390 genotyped donors, roughly 80% belonged to the genetic ancestry cluster associated with self-reported Caucasian donors. The aim of the study was to test whether cataloging public T cell receptors could identify signatures of past pathogen exposure. Using immunosequencing, the study profiled T cell repertoires from fewer than 850 subjects and related those repertoires to cytomegalovirus serostatus. In addition to the first cohort of 666 subjects, a separate validation cohort of 100 to 150 different subjects was used. High-throughput TCR immunosequencing, statistical association of individual TCRs with disease status, and machine learning were combined to predict cytomegalovirus infection status. To study patterns of TCR occurrence, a later analysis re-analyzed previously published TCR beta repertoires from around 660 donors and added high-resolution HLA genotyping. Rather than drawing on any new phenotypic data, the later analysis identified candidate immune exposures from TCR beta sequences and the way those sequences occurred across donors. In an earlier analysis of several hundred of the donors, high-throughput TCR beta sequencing was used to judge whether each TCR beta V gene segment behaved as functional or pseudogenic. Alongside the repertoire data, information on donor age, sex, ethnicity and CMV serostatus was compiled. In a later genetic analysis, genome-wide SNP genotypes for about 55% of the roughly 700 donors were used, and that subset was treated as a discovery cohort. All discovery cohort repertoires had been generated on a single sequencing platform. HLA typing included class I and class II loci at four-digit resolution. The number of donors typed differed by locus, with 629-630 for A, B, C, DRB1 and DQB1, over 500 for DQA1, 600 to 610 for DPA1, and some 440 for DPB1. Roughly five DR-DQ haplotypes were handled as single units for association and clustering because linkage in the cohort was strong. On average, roughly 250,000 unique TCR beta nucleotide sequences were sequenced per donor among 300 to 500 genotyped donors of the cohort, with roughly 18% of those sequences being non-productive. What the research found in general, with its limitations: The study gave a list of over 150 TCR beta chains associated with cytomegalovirus. An association between a missense DCLRE1C variant and V-gene and J-gene trimming of TCR beta chains was found in a later genetic analysis and replicated in an independent cohort. Because HLA typing was unavailable for some donors at each locus, only the typed subset was used in association tests. The earlier analysis of some 560 of the donors excluded roughly 16 rarely observed V segments, including chromosome 9 orphons, because counts were too low. Compared with the roughly 670-donor mean, donors in an Asian-associated ancestry cluster had fewer N-insertions in productive TCRs, according to a later genetic analysis. Across donors, most TCR sequences were observed very rarely, whereas some public TCRs were present in many individuals. Only TCR beta chains were sequenced in this cohort, and the absence of alpha or paired-chain data limited detectable features. For the cohort, immune exposure information was limited to CMV serostatus. Roughly uniform sequencing depth across donors was assumed in presence/absence analyses, although this assumption may not hold. Correlated functional status among segregating V segments might reflect linkage disequilibrium, but an unknown experimental factor could not be ruled out. In vitro tests confirmed that a few of the cytomegalovirus-associated TCR beta chains recognize cytomegalovirus antigens. A further reported finding was that TCR beta sequences accurately predicted the HLA-A and HLA-B alleles for most subjects in the first cohort. At a false discovery rate of 0.05, a later analysis linked under 20,000 TCR beta sequences to specific HLA alleles. The sequencing pipeline was judged likely to have produced a cluster of highly shared sequence variants as a technical artifact. In both the original and validation cohorts, the classifier was reported to diagnose cytomegalovirus status with high specificity and sensitivity. According to the authors, the approach could potentially be generalized to other disease states and immunological phenotypes. When HLA alleles, especially DR and DQ, strongly co-occurred, TCR associations were difficult to assign to individual alleles. A later analysis reported that several top co-occurrence clusters appeared linked to parvovirus B19, influenza, CMV and Epstein-Barr virus. Because the 87-base-pair reads could not distinguish some IMGT-functional V segments, including TRBV6-2 and TRBV6-3, those segments were excluded. A later analysis found that most CMV-associated TCR beta chains appeared HLA-restricted, with HLA associations seemingly driven largely by CMV exposure. In an earlier analysis of over 550 of the donors, most TCR beta V segments were observed in productive rearrangements about 87% or about 30% of the time, broadly matching IMGT annotations. In a later analysis, the rate of TCR association differed among HLA loci, with DRB1 alleles having the most associated TCRs and HLA-C alleles having the fewest. Compared with equally common non-associated chains, HLA-associated TCR beta chains in a later analysis were more clonally expanded and had lower generation probabilities.

The library was produced with the immunoSEQ multiplex PCR assay. For the multiplex PCR, a mixture combining 60 forward primers for TCR Vbeta segments and 13 reverse primers for TCR Jbeta segments was used. The CDR3 region of rearranged TCR beta genes was amplified from genomic DNA by a multiplex PCR assay. The Illumina HiSeq System was used to sequence the amplified TCR beta libraries as 87-base-pair reads. In the source study's methods: In a later analysis, some 80 million unique TCR beta chains were counted across the 500 to 850 repertoires, and roughly 10 million of these chains were shared by at least two donors. Raw reads were error-corrected and collapsed into unique sequences with a nearest-neighbor algorithm that merged closely related sequences to remove PCR and sequencing errors. To assign V, D and J gene segments, CDR3 sequences were aligned to IMGT reference sequences. For a sequence to be retained, at least a six-nucleotide match to both a V gene segment and a J gene segment was required. A rearrangement was called productive if the CDR3 had no stop codons and remained in frame with V and J, and every other rearrangement was called non-productive. Following IMGT convention, CDR3 was defined as the stretch from the second conserved V-encoded cysteine up to the conserved J-encoded phenylalanine. The earlier analysis of a few hundred of the donors excluded any sequence lacking an unambiguous match to a single V gene segment. An earlier analysis of about 590 of the donors classified V segments as functional when productive rearrangements were above 56.7% and as segregating when the standard deviation between donors was above 5%. A statistical classification framework was developed to diagnose cytomegalovirus status using the catalog of TCR beta chain sequences. V and J gene assignment, in a later analysis, came from comparing TCR nucleotide sequences with IMGT/GENE-DB human TR gene sequences. The TCRdist pipeline was used in a later analysis to assign CDR3 sequences and most-parsimonious VDJ recombination scenarios. In a later analysis, every TCR beta chain was defined by the combination of its CDR3 amino acid sequence and its V-gene family, and reads without a unique V-gene family were dropped. In a later analysis, around 650 highly shared, low-generation-probability nucleotide sequences were removed to address suspected cross-contamination and a sequencing artifact. In a later analysis, a clonal expansion index was calculated for each public chain from normalized within-repertoire ranks of inferred template counts. In a later analysis, generation probabilities were computed using a VDJ recombination model fitted to out-of-frame rearrangements, and the results were checked against IGoR. In a later analysis, hypergeometric tests were used to score TCR-TCR, TCR-HLA and TCR-CMV co-occurrence, with a repertoire-size bias correction applied to TCR pairs. In a later analysis, false discovery rates were estimated by permuting HLA or CMV assignments 20 times. A later analysis grouped co-occurring TCRs with DBSCAN, adding TCRdist sequence similarity when clustering within HLA-allele-positive subsets. Repertoires with fewer than 30,000 or more than 120,000 public chains were left out of co-occurrence clustering, as were about 5 repertoires with anomalous nucleotide sharing. TCRdb limited this immuneACCESS table to in-frame rearrangements with V and J called. A share of clones is missing; checked studies link under half to unresolved V genes, and the rest is unexplained. Clone size and V and J calls were adopted from that table, with D and trimming inferred from the DNA. Here the sample has fewer than 200,000 clones; around nine tenths occur a single time. The biggest ten clones account for around 0.93% of the sample.

The cohort consisted of hundreds of healthy bone marrow donors. Cohort members were all nominally healthy when sampled, although unrecorded immune exposures were likely present. The donor was CMV seronegative and belonged to the group of 350 to 400 seronegative cohort members. A peripheral blood sample was collected from each donor, and TCR beta sequencing was performed on peripheral blood mononuclear cells. Genomic DNA extraction from the blood cell samples was performed with the Qiagen DNeasy Blood Extraction Kit. Spanning cysteine to phenylalanine, the CDR3 consists of 14 amino acids. The retained sequence is limited to the CDR3, 42 bases, with the frame set at the first base. Between the V and J ends, shortened by 5 bases and 3 bases respectively, the junction contains 11 bases. CDR1 and CDR2 are read off the germline V gene (reference sequence) as MNHNY and SVGAGI. Comment on this clone: The antigen it binds to is not known. No much larger clonotype is one base removed from it; base qualities were not supplied.

This TCR was recovered from a woman aged 25 to 39 in good health and CMV-seronegative. The sequenced material came from PBMCs. The rearrangement combines TRBV6-6 with TRBJ1-5; no D segment can be confidently identified. The nucleotides are TGTGCCAGCAGTCACGGACGGGACAATCAGCCCCAGCATTTT. It specifies CASSHGRDNQPQHF.